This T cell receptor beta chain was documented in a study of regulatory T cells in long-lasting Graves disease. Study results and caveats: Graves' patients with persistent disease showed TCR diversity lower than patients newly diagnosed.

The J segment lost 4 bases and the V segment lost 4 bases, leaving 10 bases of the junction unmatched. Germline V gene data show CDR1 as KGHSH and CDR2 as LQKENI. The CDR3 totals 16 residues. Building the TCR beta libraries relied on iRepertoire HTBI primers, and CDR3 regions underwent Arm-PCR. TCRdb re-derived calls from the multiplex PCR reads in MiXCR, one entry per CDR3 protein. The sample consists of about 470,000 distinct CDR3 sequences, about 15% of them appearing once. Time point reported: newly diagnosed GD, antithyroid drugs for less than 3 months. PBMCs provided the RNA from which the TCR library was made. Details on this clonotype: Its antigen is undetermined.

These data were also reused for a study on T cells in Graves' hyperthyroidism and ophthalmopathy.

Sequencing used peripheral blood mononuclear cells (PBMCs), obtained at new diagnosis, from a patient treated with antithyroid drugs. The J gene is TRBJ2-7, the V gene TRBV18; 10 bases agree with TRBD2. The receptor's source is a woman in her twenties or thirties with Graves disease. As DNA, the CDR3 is TGTGCCAGCTCACGAGCTACGGGACTAGCGAGGTACGAGCAGTACTTC. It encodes CASSRATGLARYEQYF.